Below, 2 T cell receptor beta chains from the same sample are listed, as sequenced in a study of blood T cell repertoires in COVID-19. Using immunoSEQ multiplex PCR, the repertoire was profiled, and TCRdb retains in-frame clones only, with some absent. The sample carries some 70,000 clones, 85% recorded once. Sequencing used peripheral blood. All receptors come from a man at least 80 years old with acute or convalescent COVID-19.

The chain has TRBV27 and TRBJ1-1; 9 positions agree with TRBD1. Losses at the gene ends were 4 bases for V and 3 bases for J; bases not matched to a gene: 9. There are 16 residues in the CDR3. Germline assignment: CDR1 MNHEY and CDR2 SMNVEV (reference sequence). The CDR3 protein is CASSSSDRGGDTEAFF. The CDR3 coding sequence is TGTGCCAGCAGTTCCTCGGACAGGGGTGGAGACACTGAAGCTTTCTTT.

The V and J genes are TRBV30 and TRBJ1-5; TRBD1 matches 8 bases. Germline trimming cut 3 bases from V and 1 base from J; bases unmatched to any gene: 5. Germline loops: CDR1 GTSNPN, CDR2 SVGIG (reference sequence). This CDR3 spans 15 amino acids. The CDR3 is CAWSHGQGSNQPQHF. The CDR3 DNA reads as TGTGCCTGGAGCCACGGACAGGGAAGCAATCAGCCCCAGCATTTT. Filled out from reference TRBV30 and TRBJ1-5, the complete variable domain reads SQTIHQWPATLVQPVGSPLSLECTVEGTSNPNLYWYRQAAGRGLQLLFYSVGIGQISSEVPQNLSASRPQDRQFILSSKKLLLSDSGFYLCAWSHGQGSNQPQHFGDGTRLSIL.